This TCR beta chain is from a study of blood T cell repertoires in COVID-19. Original analysis: Reference gene primers were amplified, and this amplification served to estimate nucleated cell counts. Profiling relied on immunoSEQ multiplex PCR, and the TCRdb table lists in-frame clones only, not all of them. The D gene and trimming were derived from the DNA, and the V and J assignments and clone size from that table. Found here are 300,000 to 400,000 clones, around 87% of them singletons; the top ten hold over 2%. This CDR3 spans 20 amino acids. Losses at the gene ends were 2 bases for V and 5 bases for J; bases not matched to a gene: 23. Looked up from germline, CDR1 is SGHVS and CDR2 is FNYEAQ.

The sequence was collected from a woman aged 55-69 years with COVID-19, enrolled during active disease. V gene TRBV7-6 combines with J gene TRBJ2-7, with 8 positions matching TRBD1. The sequencing input was peripheral blood. The DNA of the CDR3 is TGTGCCAGCAGCTTACGCTCCGGCAGGGGGCTACAGGGACCTAGCCACGAGCAGTACTTC. Translated: CASSLRSGRGLQGPSHEQYF.